This T cell receptor (beta chain) was captured by sequencing in a study of cytomegalovirus exposure and HLA in healthy donors. Looking at the study overall: From donors who were HLA-typed, an early data release held 80 million or so unique TCRs. General study points: Evidence from a later analysis indicated that most CMV-associated TCR beta chains looked HLA-restricted. Most TCR sequences were rare, but some public TCRs occurred in many donors. As was reported, the HLA-A and HLA-B alleles of most subjects were accurately predicted from TCR beta sequences.

Worth noting for this clone: The antigen is unknown.

Primers included in the PCR were 60 Vbeta and 13 Jbeta primers. Assay: immunoSEQ multiplex PCR; the TCRdb copy retains only in-frame clones and omits some. The top ten hold 7.5% to 10% of the sample, which has some 110,000 clones, roughly 80% seen once. The TCR sequence derives from a woman aged 40 to 50 in good health and CMV-seropositive. The sample was PBMCs.

The CDR3 sequence: CASSPPAGASGNTIYF. As DNA, the CDR3 is TGCGCCAGCAGCCCGCCGGCAGGGGCCTCTGGAAACACCATATATTTT. The gene calls are TRBV5-1 and TRBJ1-3, with D perhaps matching TRBD1 (6 bases). This CDR3 region has 16 residues. Germline V lookup: CDR1 SGHRS, CDR2 YFSETQ. V shed 4 bases and J shed 0 bases, with 14 bases lying between them.